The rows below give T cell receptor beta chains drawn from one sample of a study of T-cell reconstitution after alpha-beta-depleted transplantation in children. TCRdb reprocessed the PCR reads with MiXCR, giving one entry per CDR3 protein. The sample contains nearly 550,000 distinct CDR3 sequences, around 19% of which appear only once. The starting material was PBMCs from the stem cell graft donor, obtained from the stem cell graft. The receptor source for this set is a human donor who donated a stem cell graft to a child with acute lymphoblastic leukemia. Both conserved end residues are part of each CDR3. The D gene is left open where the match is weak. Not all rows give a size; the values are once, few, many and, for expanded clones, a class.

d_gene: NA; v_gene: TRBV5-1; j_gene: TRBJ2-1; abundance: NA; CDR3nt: TGCGCCAGCAGCCTAGAAGGAGAACTCCTACGCAATGAGCAGTTCTTC; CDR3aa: CASSLEGELLRNEQFF
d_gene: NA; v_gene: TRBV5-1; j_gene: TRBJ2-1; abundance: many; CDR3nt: TGCGCCAGCAGCTTCCCAGGGTCCAATGAGCAGTTCTTC; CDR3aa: CASSFPGSNEQFF
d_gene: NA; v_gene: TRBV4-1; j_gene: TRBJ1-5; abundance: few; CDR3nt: TGCGCCAGCAGCCAAGTTGCGGACATAAATCAGCCCCAGCATTTT; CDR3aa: CASSQVADINQPQHF
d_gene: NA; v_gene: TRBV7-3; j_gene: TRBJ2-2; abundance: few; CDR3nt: TGTGCCAGCAGCCTCCTCCCCGGGCCCGATACCGGGGAGCTGTTTTTT; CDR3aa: CASSLLPGPDTGELFF
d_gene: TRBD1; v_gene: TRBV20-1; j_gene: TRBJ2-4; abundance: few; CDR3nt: TGCAGTGCTAGCGGGACAGGGGGCCGGCTTGGCGCCAAAAACATTCAGTACTTC; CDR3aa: CSASGTGGRLGAKNIQYF
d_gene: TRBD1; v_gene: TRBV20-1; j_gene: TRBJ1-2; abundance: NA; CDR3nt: TGCAGTGCTAGTGAGGACAGGGATGTTTGGGACTATGGCTACACCTTC; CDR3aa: CSASEDRDVWDYGYTF
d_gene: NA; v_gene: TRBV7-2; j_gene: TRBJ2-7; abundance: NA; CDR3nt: TGTGCCAGCAGCTTATTTCTTGGCGGTTACGAGCAGTACTTC; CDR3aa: CASSLFLGGYEQYF
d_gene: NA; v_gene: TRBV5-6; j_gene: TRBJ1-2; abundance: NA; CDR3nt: TGTGCCAGCACCCTAAAAGGGTTTGGCTATGGCTACACCTTC; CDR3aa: CASTLKGFGYGYTF
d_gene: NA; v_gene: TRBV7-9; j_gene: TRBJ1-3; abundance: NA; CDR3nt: TGTGCCAGCAGCTTTGACAAGGGCACCATATATTTT; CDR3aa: CASSFDKGTIYF
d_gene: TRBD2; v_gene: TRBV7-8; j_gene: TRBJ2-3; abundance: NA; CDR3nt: TGTGCCAGCAGCTTAGTTGCCGGGAGGGCAGATACGCAGTATTTT; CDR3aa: CASSLVAGRADTQYF
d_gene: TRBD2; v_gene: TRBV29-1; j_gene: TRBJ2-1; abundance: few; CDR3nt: TGCAGCGTATCTGGGGGGGTAAACAATGAGCAGTTCTTC; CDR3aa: CSVSGGVNNEQFF
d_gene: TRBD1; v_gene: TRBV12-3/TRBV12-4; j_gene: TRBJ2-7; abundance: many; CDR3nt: TGTGCCAGCAGGGGTTTGGACAGGGGAGGTCGGGAGCAGTACTTC; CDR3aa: CASRGLDRGGREQYF
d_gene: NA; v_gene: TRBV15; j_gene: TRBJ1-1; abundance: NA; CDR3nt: TGTGCCACCAGCAGATCCCCGGGCACTGAAGCTTTCTTT; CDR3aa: CATSRSPGTEAFF
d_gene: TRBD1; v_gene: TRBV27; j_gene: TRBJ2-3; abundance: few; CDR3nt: TGTGCCAGCAGTCCTCATTGGACAGGGTGGGATACGCAGTATTTT; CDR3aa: CASSPHWTGWDTQYF
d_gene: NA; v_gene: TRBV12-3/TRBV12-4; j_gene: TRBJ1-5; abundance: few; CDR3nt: TGTGCCAGCAGTTCGGGACTCCCGGATCAGCCCCAGCATTTT; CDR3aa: CASSSGLPDQPQHF
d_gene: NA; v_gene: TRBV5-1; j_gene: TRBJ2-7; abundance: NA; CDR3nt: TGCGCCAGCAGCTTGGTGCCGGGAACCGAGCAGTACTTC; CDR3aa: CASSLVPGTEQYF
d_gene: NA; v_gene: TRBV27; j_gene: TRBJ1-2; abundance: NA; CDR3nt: TGTGCCAGCAGCATGGCCAGGGCGTCCGGGGGGCGAAATGGCTACACCTTC; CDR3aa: CASSMARASGGRNGYTF
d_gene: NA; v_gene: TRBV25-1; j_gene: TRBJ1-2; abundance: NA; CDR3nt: TGTGCCAGCTCCACGGGGCACTATGGCTACACCTTC; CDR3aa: CASSTGHYGYTF
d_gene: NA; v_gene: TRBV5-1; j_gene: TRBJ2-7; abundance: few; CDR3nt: TGCGCCAGCAGATTTAGCGCTAGCTCCTACGAGCAGTACTTC; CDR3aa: CASRFSASSYEQYF
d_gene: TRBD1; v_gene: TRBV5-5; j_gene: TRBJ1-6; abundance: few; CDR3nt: TGTGCCAGCAGCTCCACCCCCGGGACAGAGAATTCACCCCTCCACTTT; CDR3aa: CASSSTPGTENSPLHF
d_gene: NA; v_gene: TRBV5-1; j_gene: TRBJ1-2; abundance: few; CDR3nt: TGCGCCAGCAGCCCGCCCGGGGACTATGGCTACACCTTC; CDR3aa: CASSPPGDYGYTF
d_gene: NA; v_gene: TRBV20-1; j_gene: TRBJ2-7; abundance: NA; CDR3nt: TGCAGTGCCAGGACCAGGGCTAGTTACGAGCAGTACTTC; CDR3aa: CSARTRASYEQYF
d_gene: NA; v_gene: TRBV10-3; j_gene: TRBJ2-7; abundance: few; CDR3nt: TGTGCCATTCGTTCCGGGTCAGGCTACGAGCAGTACTTC; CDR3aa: CAIRSGSGYEQYF
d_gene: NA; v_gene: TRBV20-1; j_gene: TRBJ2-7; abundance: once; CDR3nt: TGCAGTGCGGATCGCCGGGCCGCAGCCAGGAAGCAGTACTTC; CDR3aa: CSADRRAAARKQYF
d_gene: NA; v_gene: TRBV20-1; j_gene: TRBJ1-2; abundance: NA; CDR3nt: TGCAGTGCGGACCGCCCGGGCGTTACTAACTATGGCTACACCTTC; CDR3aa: CSADRPGVTNYGYTF
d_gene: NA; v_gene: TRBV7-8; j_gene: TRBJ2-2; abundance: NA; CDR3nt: TGTGCCAGCAGCTTCGCGGGCTCTGTTGTTACCGGGGAGCTGTTTTTT; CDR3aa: CASSFAGSVVTGELFF